Described below is a single T cell receptor (beta chain) sequence and its context. The record originates from a study of T cells in Graves' hyperthyroidism and ophthalmopathy. Amplified regions were TCR beta CDR3 sequences from RNA transcripts. The TCR CDR3 first-round RT-PCR relied on the HTBI primer set. Each CDR3 protein gets one entry after TCRdb re-called the multiplex PCR reads with MiXCR. This table has hundreds of thousands of distinct CDR3 sequences, 20% appearing once. Criteria for exclusion of patients were uncontrolled infection, other autoimmune disease, pregnancy or lactation. The receptor's source is a man in his forties or fifties with Graves' ophthalmopathy. Specimen: blood.

CDR3 sequence reads: CASTTGGTGELFF. CDR3 bases: TGTGCCAGTACGACAGGCGGGACCGGGGAGCTGTTTTTT. V gene TRBV28 combines with J gene TRBJ2-2; tentatively, D is TRBD1 (6 bases). Germline V gene data show CDR1 as MDHEN and CDR2 as SYDVKM. There are 13 residues in the CDR3. V was shortened by 9 bases and J by 5 bases, with 13 bases between the two germline ends. The full variable domain, in which reference TRBV28 and TRBJ2-2 provide the parts outside the CDR3, is DVKVTQSSRYLVKRTGEKVFLECVQDMDHENMFWYRQDPGLGLRLIYFSYDVKMKEKGDIPEGYSVSREKKERFSLILESASTNQTSMYLCASTTGGTGELFFGEGSRLTVL.